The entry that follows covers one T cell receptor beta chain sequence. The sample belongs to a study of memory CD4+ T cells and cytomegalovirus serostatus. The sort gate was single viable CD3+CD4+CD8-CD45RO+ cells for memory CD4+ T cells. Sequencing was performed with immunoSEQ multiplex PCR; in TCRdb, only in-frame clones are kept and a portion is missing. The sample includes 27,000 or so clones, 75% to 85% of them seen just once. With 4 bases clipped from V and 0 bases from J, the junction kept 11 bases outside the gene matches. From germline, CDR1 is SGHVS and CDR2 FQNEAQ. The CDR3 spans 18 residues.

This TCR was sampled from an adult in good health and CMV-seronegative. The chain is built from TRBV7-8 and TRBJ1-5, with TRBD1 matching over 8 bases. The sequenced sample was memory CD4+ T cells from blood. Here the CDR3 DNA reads TGTGCCAGCAGCTCGGAGCGCAGGGGGCAGTATAGCAATCAGCCCCAGCATTTT. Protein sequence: CASSSERRGQYSNQPQHF.